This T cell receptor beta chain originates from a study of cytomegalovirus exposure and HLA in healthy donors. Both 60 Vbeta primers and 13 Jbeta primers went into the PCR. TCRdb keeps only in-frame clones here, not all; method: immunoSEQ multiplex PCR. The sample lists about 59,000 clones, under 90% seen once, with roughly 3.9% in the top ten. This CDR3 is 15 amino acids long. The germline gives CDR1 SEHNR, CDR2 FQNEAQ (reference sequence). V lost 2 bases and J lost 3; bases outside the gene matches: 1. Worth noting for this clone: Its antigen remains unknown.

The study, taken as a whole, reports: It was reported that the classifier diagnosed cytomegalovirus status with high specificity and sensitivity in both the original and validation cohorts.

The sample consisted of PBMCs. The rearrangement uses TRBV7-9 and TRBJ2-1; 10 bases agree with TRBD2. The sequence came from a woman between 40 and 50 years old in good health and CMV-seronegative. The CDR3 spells CASSLPSGSYNEQFF. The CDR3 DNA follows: TGTGCCAGCAGCTTACCTAGCGGGAGCTACAATGAGCAGTTCTTC.